This T cell receptor (beta chain) derives from a study of OX40 agonist ivuxolimab in advanced cancers. For the wider study: Ivuxolimab was a fully human IgG2 agonistic monoclonal antibody targeting the costimulatory receptor OX40 (CD134). Intravenous ivuxolimab was administered to patients every 2 weeks at six dose levels: 0.01, 0.1, 0.3, 1.5, 3 and 10 mg/kg. Among the approximately 50 dose-escalation patients, around 20 had hepatocellular carcinoma, roughly 15 melanoma, 9 renal cell carcinoma and 9 head and neck cancer. In the dose-escalation cohort, around four fifths of patients were male, and the mean age was approximately 60 years, with a range of roughly 23 to 85. Patients were allowed to have had prior anti-PD-1, anti-PD-L1 or anti-CTLA-4 therapy, and 40% of the dose-escalation patients had been treated with checkpoint inhibitors. Partial responses occurred in three dose-escalation patients, of whom one had hepatocellular carcinoma and two had cutaneous melanoma. Peripheral TCRbeta sequencing was intended to test whether TCR sequence diversity was altered and clonal T-cell expansion was caused by ivuxolimab. The paper covers the monotherapy dose-escalation part of the phase I ivuxolimab trial, which included N ≈ 50 patients. Here is what the overall study found, with its caveats: In the 0.1-3.0 mg/kg groups, partial responders were among the patients with the lowest normalized peripheral clonal expansion, particularly in CD8+ T cells. The antigen specificity of the clonally expanded peripheral T cells was not determined. On average, CD8+ T cells showed more expanded clones than CD4+ T cells after ivuxolimab. Low levels of normalized T-cell clonal expansion were also seen in some nonresponding patients. At doses from 0.1 to 3.0 mg/kg, clonal expansion was seen in both CD4+ and CD8+ blood T cells between baseline and week 6.

Patients with a history of autoimmune disease or receiving systemic immunosuppression were excluded from the trial. In every dose cohort, peripheral blood was drawn for TCR sequencing at baseline, cycle 4 day 1, and cycle 7 day 1. Samples came from an open-label, multicenter, first-in-human phase I dose-escalation trial of ivuxolimab. The trial enrolled adults with locally advanced or metastatic head and neck squamous cell, hepatocellular, melanoma or renal cell carcinoma. Before TCR sequencing, CD4+ T cells and CD8+ T cells were sorted from peripheral blood as separate populations. For sequencing of the TCRbeta CDR3 region, genomic DNA was extracted from the sorted cells. The immunoSEQ Assay was used to sequence the TCRbeta CDR3 regions. Not all clones reach the TCRdb copy of this immuneACCESS table, which keeps in-frame sequences only. Checked studies attribute under half of the gap to unresolved V genes and leave the rest unexplained. The sample table lists roughly 68,000 clones, about 80% of them with a count of one. The ten biggest clones cover over 1.1% of the sample.

Inclusive of the bounding cysteine and phenylalanine, the CDR3 is 14 residues long. Left in the record is the CDR3 DNA by itself, 42 bases read in frame from the first base. CDR1 KGHSH and CDR2 LQKENI are derived from the germline V gene. Trimming costs V 0 bases and J 4 bases, and their ends lie 10 bases apart. Comment on this clone: This receptor's antigen is unknown. No base quality information exists; no much larger clone differs at one position.

In this chain, TRBV18 is recombined with TRBJ2-7; TRBD1 is possibly the D segment (5 matching bases). Sequenced material: CD4+ or CD8+ T cells sorted from blood, taken in a trial of the OX40 agonist ivuxolimab. The sequence came from an adult with an advanced solid tumor such as melanoma, head and neck, liver or kidney cancer. The CDR3 reads as follows: CASSPPGNRYEQYF. The nucleotides are TGTGCCAGCTCACCACCAGGGAACAGGTACGAGCAGTACTTC.